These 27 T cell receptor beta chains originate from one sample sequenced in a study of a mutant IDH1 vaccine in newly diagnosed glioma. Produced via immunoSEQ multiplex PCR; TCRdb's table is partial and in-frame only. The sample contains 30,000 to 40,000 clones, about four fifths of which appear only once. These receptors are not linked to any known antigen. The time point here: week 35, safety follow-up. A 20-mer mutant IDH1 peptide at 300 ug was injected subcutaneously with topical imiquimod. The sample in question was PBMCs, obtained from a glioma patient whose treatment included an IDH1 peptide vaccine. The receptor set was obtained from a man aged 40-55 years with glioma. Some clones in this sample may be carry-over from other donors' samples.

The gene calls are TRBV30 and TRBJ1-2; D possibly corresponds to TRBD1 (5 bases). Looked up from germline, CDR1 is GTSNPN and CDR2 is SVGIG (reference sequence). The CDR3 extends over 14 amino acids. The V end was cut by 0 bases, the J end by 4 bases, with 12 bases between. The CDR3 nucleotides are TGTGCCTGGAGTGTGAGTGGGGCGAGCTATGGCTACACCTTC. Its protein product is CAWSVSGASYGYTF. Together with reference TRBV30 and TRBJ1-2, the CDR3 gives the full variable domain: SQTIHQWPATLVQPVGSPLSLECTVEGTSNPNLYWYRQAAGRGLQLLFYSVGIGQISSEVPQNLSASRPQDRQFILSSKKLLLSDSGFYLCAWSVSGASYGYTFGSGTRLTVV.

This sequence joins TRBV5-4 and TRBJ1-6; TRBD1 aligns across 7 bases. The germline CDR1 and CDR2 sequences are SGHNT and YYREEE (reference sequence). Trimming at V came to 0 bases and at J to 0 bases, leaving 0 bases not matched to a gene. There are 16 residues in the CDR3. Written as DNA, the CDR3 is TGTGCCAGCAGCTTGGACAGGGGCTCCTATAATTCACCCCTCCACTTT. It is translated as CASSLDRGSYNSPLHF.

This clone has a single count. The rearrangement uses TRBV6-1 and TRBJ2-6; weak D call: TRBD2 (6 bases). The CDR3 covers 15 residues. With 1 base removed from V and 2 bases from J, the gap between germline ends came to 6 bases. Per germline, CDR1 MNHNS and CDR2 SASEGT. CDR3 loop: CASSEGGAGANVLTF. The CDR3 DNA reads TGTGCCAGCAGTGAAGGGGGGGCTGGGGCCAACGTCCTGACTTTC.

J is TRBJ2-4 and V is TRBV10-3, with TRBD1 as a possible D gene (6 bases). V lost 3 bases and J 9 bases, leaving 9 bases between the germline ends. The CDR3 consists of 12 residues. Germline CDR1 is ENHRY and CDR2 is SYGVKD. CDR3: CAISEGGGIQYF. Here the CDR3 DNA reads TGTGCCATCAGTGAAGGGGGTGGCATTCAGTACTTC.

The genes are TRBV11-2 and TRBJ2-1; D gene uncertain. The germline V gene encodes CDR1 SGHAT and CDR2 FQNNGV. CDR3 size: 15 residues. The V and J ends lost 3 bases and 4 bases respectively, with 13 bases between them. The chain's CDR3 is CASSLVGDFYNEQFF. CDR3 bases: TGTGCCAGCAGCTTGGTAGGCGATTTTTACAATGAGCAGTTCTTC.

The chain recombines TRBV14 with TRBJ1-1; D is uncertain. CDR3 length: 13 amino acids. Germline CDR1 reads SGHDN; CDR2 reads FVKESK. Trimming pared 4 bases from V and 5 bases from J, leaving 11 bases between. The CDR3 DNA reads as TGTGCCAGCAGCCGTGGGGTGGGAACTGAAGCTTTCTTT. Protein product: CASSRGVGTEAFF.

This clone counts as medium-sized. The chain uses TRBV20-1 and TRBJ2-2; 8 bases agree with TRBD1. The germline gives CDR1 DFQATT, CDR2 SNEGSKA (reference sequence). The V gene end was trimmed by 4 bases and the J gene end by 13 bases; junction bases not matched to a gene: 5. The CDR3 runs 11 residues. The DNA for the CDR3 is TGCAGTGCTAATCAGGGGGCTAGGCTGTTTTTT. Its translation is CSANQGARLFF.

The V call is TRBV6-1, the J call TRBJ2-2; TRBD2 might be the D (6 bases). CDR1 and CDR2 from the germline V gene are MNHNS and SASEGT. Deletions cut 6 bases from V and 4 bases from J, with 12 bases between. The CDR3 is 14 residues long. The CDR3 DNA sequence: TGTGCCAGCAGGCGGGACCCTATCACCGGGGAGCTGTTTTTT. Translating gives CASRRDPITGELFF.

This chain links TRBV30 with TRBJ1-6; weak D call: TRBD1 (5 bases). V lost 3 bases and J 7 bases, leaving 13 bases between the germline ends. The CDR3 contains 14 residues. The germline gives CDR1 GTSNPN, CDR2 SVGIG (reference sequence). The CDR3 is CAWRPRVGNSPLHF. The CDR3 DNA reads TGTGCCTGGAGGCCCAGGGTTGGAAATTCACCCCTCCACTTT.

CDR3 sequence reads: CASRPGTGIVYEQYF. CDR3 coding DNA: TGTGCCAGCAGACCCGGGACAGGGATAGTCTACGAGCAGTACTTC. The chain recombines TRBV14 with TRBJ2-7, with 9 bases identical to TRBD1. The V segment lost 6 bases and the J segment 3 bases; nucleotides outside the gene matches: 9. Germline CDR1 and CDR2: SGHDN and FVKESK. This CDR3 spans 15 amino acids.

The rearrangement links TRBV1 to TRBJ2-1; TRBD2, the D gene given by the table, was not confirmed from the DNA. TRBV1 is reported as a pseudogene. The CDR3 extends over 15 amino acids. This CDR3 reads CTSSQDCGGAWEQFF. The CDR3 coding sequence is TGCACCAGCAGCCAAGATTGCGGGGGGGCTTGGGAGCAGTTCTTC.

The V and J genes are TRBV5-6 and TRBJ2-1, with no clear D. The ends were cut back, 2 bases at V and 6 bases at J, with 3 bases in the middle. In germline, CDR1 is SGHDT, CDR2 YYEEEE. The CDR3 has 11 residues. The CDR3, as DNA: TGTGCCAGCAGCTTCTCCAATGAGCAGTTCTTC. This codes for CASSFSNEQFF.

CDR3 protein: CASSKDLLGETQYF. CDR3 coding DNA: TGCGCCAGCAGCAAGGATCTTTTGGGGGAGACCCAGTACTTC. The chain employs TRBV5-1 and TRBJ2-5; D unclear. Germline assignment: CDR1 SGHRS and CDR2 YFSETQ. Trimming cost V 4 bases and J 5 bases, with 15 bases left between them. The CDR3 has 14 amino acids.

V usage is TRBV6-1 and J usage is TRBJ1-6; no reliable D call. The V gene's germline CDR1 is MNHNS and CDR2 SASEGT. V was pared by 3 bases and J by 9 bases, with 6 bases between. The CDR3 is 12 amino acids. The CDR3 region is CASSDRVSPLHF. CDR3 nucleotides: TGTGCCAGCAGTGACAGAGTTTCACCCCTCCACTTT.

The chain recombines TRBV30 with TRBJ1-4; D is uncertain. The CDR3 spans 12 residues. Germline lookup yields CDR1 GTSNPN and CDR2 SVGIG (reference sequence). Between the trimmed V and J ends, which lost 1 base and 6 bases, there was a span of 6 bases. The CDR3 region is CAWSAGYEKLFF. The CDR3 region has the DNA TGTGCCTGGAGTGCAGGATATGAAAAACTGTTTTTT.

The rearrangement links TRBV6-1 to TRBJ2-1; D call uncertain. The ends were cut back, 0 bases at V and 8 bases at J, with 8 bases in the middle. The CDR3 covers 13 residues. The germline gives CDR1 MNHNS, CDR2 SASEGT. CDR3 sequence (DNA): TGTGCCAGCAGTGAAGCAGGGTTCGATGAGCAGTTCTTC. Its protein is CASSEAGFDEQFF.

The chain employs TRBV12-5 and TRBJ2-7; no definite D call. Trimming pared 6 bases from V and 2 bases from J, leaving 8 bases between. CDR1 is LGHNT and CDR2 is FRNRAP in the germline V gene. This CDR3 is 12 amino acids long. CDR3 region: CASGERTYEQYF. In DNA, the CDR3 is TGTGCTAGTGGGGAGCGCACCTACGAGCAGTACTTC.

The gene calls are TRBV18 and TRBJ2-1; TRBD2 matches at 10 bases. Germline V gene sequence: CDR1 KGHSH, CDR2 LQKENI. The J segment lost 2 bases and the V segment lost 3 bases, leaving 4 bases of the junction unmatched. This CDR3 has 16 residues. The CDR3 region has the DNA TGTGCCAGCTCACCGGCTAGCGGGGGAACCTACAATGAGCAGTTCTTC. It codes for CASSPASGGTYNEQFF.

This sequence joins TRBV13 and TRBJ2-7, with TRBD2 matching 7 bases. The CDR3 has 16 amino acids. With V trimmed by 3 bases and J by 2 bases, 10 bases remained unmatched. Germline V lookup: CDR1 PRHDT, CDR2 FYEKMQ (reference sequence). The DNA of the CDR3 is TGTGCCAGCAGCTTGGGGGGGGGTTGGGCAACCTACGAGCAGTACTTC. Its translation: CASSLGGGWATYEQYF.

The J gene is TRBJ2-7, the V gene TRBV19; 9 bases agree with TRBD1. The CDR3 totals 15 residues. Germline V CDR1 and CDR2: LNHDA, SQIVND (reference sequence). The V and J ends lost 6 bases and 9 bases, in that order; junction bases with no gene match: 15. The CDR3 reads CASRSTGGPGGGQYF. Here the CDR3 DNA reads TGTGCCAGTAGATCGACAGGGGGGCCCGGTGGAGGGCAGTACTTC.

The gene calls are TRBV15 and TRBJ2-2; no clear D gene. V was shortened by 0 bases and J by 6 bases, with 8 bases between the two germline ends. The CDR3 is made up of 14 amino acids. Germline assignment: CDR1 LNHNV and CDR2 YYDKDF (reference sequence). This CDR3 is CATSRDRLAGELFF. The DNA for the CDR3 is TGTGCCACCAGCAGAGATAGACTCGCCGGGGAGCTGTTTTTT.

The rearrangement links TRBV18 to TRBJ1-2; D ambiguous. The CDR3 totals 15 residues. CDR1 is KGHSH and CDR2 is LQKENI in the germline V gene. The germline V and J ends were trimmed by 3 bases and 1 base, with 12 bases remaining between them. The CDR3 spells CASSPDSGSNYGYTF. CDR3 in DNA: TGTGCCAGCTCACCCGACTCGGGGAGTAACTATGGCTACACCTTC.

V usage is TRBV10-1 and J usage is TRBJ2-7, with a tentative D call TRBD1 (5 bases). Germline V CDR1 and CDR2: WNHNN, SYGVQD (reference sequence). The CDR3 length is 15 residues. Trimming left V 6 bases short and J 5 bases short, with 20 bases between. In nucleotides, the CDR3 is TGCGCCAGCAGCGCCTCAGGGCAGGGTTTCCACGAGCAGTACTTC. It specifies CASSASGQGFHEQYF.

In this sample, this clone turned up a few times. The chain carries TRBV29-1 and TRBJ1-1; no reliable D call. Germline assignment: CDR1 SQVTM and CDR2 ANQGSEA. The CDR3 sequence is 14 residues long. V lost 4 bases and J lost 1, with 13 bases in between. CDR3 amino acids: CSVVSADSNTEAFF. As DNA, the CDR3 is TGCAGCGTTGTTTCAGCAGACTCGAACACTGAAGCTTTCTTT.

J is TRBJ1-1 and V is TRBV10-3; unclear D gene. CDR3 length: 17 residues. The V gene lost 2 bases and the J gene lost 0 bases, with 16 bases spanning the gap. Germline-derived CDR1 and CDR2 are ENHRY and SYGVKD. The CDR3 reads CAISEAGRRSMNTEAFF. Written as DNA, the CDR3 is TGTGCCATCAGTGAGGCCGGGCGTAGAAGCATGAACACTGAAGCTTTCTTT.

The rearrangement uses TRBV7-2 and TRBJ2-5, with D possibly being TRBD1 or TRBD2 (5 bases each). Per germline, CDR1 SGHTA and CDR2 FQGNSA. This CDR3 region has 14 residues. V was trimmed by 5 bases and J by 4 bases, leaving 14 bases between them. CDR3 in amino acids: CASSPHGAGETQYF. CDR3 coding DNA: TGTGCCAGCAGCCCCCACGGGGCTGGAGAGACCCAGTACTTC.

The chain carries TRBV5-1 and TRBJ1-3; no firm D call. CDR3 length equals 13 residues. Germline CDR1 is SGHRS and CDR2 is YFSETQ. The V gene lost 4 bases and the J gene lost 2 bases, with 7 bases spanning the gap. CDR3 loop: CASSKGAGNTIYF. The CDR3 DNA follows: TGCGCCAGCAGCAAAGGTGCTGGAAACACCATATATTTT.